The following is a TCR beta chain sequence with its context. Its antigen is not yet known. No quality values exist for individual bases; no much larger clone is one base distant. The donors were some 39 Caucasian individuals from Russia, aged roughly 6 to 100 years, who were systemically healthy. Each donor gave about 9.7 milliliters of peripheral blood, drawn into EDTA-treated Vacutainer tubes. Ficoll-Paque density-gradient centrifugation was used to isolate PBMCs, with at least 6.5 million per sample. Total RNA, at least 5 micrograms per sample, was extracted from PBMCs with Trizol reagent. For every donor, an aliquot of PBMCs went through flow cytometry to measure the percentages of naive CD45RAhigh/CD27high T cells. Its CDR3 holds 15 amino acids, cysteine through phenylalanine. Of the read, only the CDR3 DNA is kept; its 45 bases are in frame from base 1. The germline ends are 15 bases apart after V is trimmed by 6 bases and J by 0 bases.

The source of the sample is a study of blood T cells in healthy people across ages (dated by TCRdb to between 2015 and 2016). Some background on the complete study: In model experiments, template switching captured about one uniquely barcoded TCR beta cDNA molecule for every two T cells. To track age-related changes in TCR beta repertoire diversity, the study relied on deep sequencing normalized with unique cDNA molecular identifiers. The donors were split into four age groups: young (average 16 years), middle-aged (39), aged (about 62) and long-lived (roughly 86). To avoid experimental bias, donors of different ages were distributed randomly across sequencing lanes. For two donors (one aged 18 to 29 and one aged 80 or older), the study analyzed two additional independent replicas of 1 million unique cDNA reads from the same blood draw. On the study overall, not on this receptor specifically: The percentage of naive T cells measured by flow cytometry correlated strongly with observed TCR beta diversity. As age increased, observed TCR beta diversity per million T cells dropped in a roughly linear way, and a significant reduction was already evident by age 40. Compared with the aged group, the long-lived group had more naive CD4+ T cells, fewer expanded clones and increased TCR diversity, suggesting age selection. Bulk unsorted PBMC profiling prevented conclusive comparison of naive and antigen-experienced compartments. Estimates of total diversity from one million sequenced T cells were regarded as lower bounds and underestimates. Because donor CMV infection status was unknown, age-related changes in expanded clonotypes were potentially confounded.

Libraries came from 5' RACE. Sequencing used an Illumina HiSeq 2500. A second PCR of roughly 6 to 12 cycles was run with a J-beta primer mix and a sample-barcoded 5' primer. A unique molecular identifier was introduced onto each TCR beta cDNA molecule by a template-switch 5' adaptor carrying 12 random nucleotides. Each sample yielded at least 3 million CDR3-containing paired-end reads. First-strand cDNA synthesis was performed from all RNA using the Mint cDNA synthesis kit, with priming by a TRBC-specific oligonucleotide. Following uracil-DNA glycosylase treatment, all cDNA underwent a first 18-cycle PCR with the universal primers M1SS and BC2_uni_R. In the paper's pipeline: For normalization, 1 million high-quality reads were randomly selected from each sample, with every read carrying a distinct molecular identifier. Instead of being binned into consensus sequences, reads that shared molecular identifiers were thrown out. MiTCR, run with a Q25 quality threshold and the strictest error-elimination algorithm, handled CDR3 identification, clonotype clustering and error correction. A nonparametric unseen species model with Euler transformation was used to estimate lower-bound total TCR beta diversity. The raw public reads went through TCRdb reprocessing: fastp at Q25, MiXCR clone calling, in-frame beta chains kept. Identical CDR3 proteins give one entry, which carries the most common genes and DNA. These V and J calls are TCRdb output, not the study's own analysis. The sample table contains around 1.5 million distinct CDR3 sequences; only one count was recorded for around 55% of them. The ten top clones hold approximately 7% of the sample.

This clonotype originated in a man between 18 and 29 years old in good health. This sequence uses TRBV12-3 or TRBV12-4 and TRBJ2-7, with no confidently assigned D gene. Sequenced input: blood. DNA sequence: TGTGCCAGCAGCCCCGGCGGATCCCACTCCTACGAGCAGTACTTC. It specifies CASSPGGSHSYEQYF.